This TCR beta chain was identified during a study of T cell repertoires in cytomegalovirus infection. For the study at large: Public TCR beta signature analysis indicated the presence of both CMV infection and matching HLA type.

This clonotype was detected once. What it binds is not known. TCRdb ran MiXCR on the reads and lists one entry per CDR3 protein. Of about 570,000 distinct CDR3 sequences in the sample, 35% to 50% were seen once. Study results and caveats: Summed frequency of public TCR beta families distinguished CMV carriers with the relevant HLA. Dominating the ex vivo response were TCR beta clonotypes that were CMV-specific and HLA-C-restricted.

V lost 1 base, J lost 2 bases, and 16 bases lay in between. Germline assignment: CDR1 KGHDR and CDR2 SFDVKD. The CDR3 extends over 17 amino acids. The TCR comes from a human donor in good health (CMV status not recorded). Some clones in this sample may be carry-over from other donors' samples. The V call is TRBV24-1, the J call TRBJ2-5, with D tentatively TRBD1 or TRBD2 (6 bases each). The starting material was cultured PBMCs, obtained from culture after CMV antigen stimulation. The CDR3 nucleotides read TGTGCCACCAGTGATTTAATTGGGGGGCACGGGCAAGAGACCCAGTACTTC. It yields the protein CATSDLIGGHGQETQYF.